The clone carrying this T cell receptor beta chain was seen repeatedly, ten times or more. The data were obtained in a study of regulatory T cells in long-lasting Graves disease. With iRepertoire HTBI primers and Arm-PCR of CDR3 regions, TCR beta libraries were built. TCRdb reanalysed the multiplex PCR reads using MiXCR and keeps one entry per CDR3 protein. This repertoire shows some 200,000 distinct CDR3 sequences, roughly 18% found once; its top ten account for about 11%. There are 11 residues in the CDR3. Trimming pared 6 bases from V and 9 bases from J, leaving 9 bases between. Time point noted: newly diagnosed GD, antithyroid drugs for less than 3 months. Researchers made the TCR library from RNA that was extracted from PBMCs. These sequences were also reported in another study, on T cells in Graves' hyperthyroidism and ophthalmopathy. That report notes: Expanded thyroid clonotypes (above 0.001) were mostly also found in blood.

The sequences come from peripheral blood mononuclear cells (PBMCs), collected at new diagnosis, from a patient treated with antithyroid drugs. The sequence was obtained from a woman younger than 45 with Graves disease. The chain is built from TRBV12-3 or TRBV12-4 and TRBJ2-1; TRBD2 is a possible D gene (6 bases). CDR3 DNA: TGTGCCAGCAGCCCCGGGAGTGAGCAGTTCTTC. Its translation is CASSPGSEQFF.